Listed here is a single T cell receptor beta chain. These data are taken from a study of CD4+ T cells in melanoma. Repertoires were generated with immunoSEQ multiplex PCR, while TCRdb's copy carries only in-frame clones and drops some. This table has some 19,000 clones, 78% appearing once. The germline V gene encodes CDR1 MGHRA and CDR2 YSYEKL. Trimming removed 4 bases from V and 8 bases from J, with 18 bases in between. CDR3 size: 15 residues. The V call is TRBV4-1, the J call TRBJ1-5; possible D gene TRBD1, 5 bases. The receptor was derived from a human donor with melanoma. The CDR3 protein is CASSRSRDPFEPQHF. Written as DNA, the CDR3 is TGCGCCAGCAGCCGCAGCAGGGACCCCTTCGAGCCCCAGCATTTT.